This T cell receptor (beta chain) was documented in a study of T cell responses to AZD1222 COVID-19 vaccine. Findings and limits, study-wide: Only six people who got AZD1222 tested seropositive at baseline.

Of note for this clone: Its antigen is not identified.

Repertoires were generated with immunoSEQ multiplex PCR, while TCRdb's copy carries only in-frame clones and drops some. The repertoire consists of some 100,000 clones, with 88% occurring once and the leading ten covering around 13%. The CDR3 totals 13 residues. Germline V gene sequence: CDR1 MNHEY, CDR2 SMNVEV (reference sequence). V was pared by 2 bases and J by 5 bases, with 9 bases between. This clonotype was obtained from an adult in good health. Sequencing used peripheral blood, obtained on day 0 of MenACWY control vaccination. The rearrangement uses TRBV27 and TRBJ2-5; no reliable D call. The CDR3 sequence: CASSLRQWETQYF. The CDR3 nucleotides are TGTGCCAGCAGTTTACGGCAGTGGGAGACCCAGTACTTC.